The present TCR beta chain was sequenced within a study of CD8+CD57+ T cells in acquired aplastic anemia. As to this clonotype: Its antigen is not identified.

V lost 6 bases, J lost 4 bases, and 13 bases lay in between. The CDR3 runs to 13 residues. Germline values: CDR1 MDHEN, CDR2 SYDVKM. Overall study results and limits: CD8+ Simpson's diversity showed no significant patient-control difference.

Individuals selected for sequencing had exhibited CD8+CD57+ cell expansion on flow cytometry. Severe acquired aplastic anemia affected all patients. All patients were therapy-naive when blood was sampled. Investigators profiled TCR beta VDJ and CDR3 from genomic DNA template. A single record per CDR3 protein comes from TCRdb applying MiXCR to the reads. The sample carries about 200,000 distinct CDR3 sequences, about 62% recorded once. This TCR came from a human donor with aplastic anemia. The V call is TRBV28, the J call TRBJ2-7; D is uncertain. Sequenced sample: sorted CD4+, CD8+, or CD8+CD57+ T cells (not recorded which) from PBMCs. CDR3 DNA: TGTGCCAGCAGGCCAGCGAACATATACGAGCAGTACTTC. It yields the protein CASRPANIYEQYF.